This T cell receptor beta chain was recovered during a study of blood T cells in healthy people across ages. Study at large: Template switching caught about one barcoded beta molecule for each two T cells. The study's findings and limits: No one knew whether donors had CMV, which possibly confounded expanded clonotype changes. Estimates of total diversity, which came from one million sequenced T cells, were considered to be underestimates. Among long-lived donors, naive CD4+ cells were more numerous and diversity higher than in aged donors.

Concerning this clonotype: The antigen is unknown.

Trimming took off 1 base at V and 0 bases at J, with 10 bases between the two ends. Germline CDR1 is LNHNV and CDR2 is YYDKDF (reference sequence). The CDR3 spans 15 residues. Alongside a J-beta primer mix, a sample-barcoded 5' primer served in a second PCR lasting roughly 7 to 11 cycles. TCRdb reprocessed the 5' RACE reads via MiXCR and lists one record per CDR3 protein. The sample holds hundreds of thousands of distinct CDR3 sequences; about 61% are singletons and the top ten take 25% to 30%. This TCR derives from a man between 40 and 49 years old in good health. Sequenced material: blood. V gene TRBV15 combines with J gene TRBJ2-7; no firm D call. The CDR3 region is CATSRALAGSYEQYF. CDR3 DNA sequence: TGTGCCACCAGCAGAGCCCTGGCTGGCTCCTACGAGCAGTACTTC.